These T cell receptor beta chains were read from a single sample in a study of shared clonotypes between healthy human individuals. Assay used: immunoSEQ multiplex PCR; TCRdb lists only in-frame clones, some missing. Among approximately 2.4 million clones listed, approximately 96% were seen once. The source material was naive CD4+ T cells sorted from blood. These receptors originate from a man between 18 and 29 years old in good health. CDR3s include the opening cysteine and the closing phenylalanine or tryptophan. The D gene is left open where the match is weak. Part of the rows lack a size; the others show once, few, many or a class for expanded clones.

>TRBD1|TRBV5-1|-|TRBJ2-3
CASSLDRGIVDTQYF
TGCGCCAGCAGCTTGGACAGGGGGATTGTAGATACGCAGTATTTT
>TRBD2|TRBV5-4|-|TRBJ2-1
CASSFRLAGNEQFF
TGTGCCAGCAGCTTTAGACTAGCGGGTAATGAGCAGTTCTTC
>TRBD1|TRBV6-6|-|TRBJ2-3
CASKPHLEGATDTQYF
TGTGCCAGCAAGCCGCATCTAGAGGGGGCCACAGATACGCAGTATTTT
>TRBD2|TRBV10-3|-|TRBJ2-1
CAISGTSGGNEQFF
TGTGCCATCAGTGGGACTAGCGGGGGGAATGAGCAGTTCTTC
>-|TRBV27|-|TRBJ1-1
CASSFGAVGLTEAFF
TGTGCCAGCAGTTTCGGGGCAGTTGGTCTCACTGAAGCTTTCTTT
>-|TRBV5-5|-|TRBJ1-1
CASSWSTGGNTEAFF
TGTGCCAGCAGCTGGTCGACAGGCGGGAACACTGAAGCTTTCTTT
>-|TRBV10-3|-|TRBJ2-7
CAMRTPETYEQYF
TGTGCCATGCGGACACCGGAGACATACGAGCAGTACTTC
>-|TRBV5-1|-|TRBJ1-2
CASSLTVHYGYTF
TGCGCCAGCAGCTTGACAGTTCACTATGGCTACACCTTC
>-|TRBV4-3|-|TRBJ2-7
CASSQGPAYEQYF
TGCGCCAGCAGCCAAGGGCCAGCATACGAGCAGTACTTC
>TRBD1|TRBV30|-|TRBJ2-3
CAWSKPGTGRRTDTQYF
TGTGCCTGGAGTAAGCCCGGGACAGGGAGACGCACAGATACGCAGTATTTT
>-|TRBV28|-|TRBJ1-2
CASRLRQAYGYTF
TGTGCCAGCAGACTAAGACAGGCCTATGGCTACACCTTC
>TRBD1|TRBV6-5|few|TRBJ1-1
CASSSGQVNTEAFF
TGTGCCAGCAGTAGCGGACAGGTGAACACTGAAGCTTTCTTT
>-|TRBV15|-|TRBJ2-7
CATSRDLGGSGEQYF
TGTGCCACCAGCAGAGATCTTGGGGGTTCCGGCGAGCAGTACTTC
>-|TRBV28|-|TRBJ2-2
CASRNLRNTGELFF
TGTGCCAGCAGGAACCTTCGAAACACCGGGGAGCTGTTTTTT
>-|TRBV7-9|-|TRBJ2-7
CASSHNGEQYF
TGTGCCAGCAGCCATAATGGGGAGCAGTACTTC
>-|TRBV27|-|TRBJ2-1
CASSLEGFGNEQFF
TGTGCCAGCAGTTTGGAGGGTTTCGGCAATGAGCAGTTCTTC
>-|TRBV5-1|few|TRBJ2-5
CASSLGLAREETQYF
TGCGCCAGCAGCTTAGGGCTAGCTCGGGAAGAGACCCAGTACTTC
>-|TRBV6-4|-|TRBJ1-1
CASLGTRSGNTEAFF
TGTGCCAGCCTTGGGACGAGGTCGGGGAACACTGAAGCTTTCTTT
>TRBD1|TRBV27|-|TRBJ2-7
CASSSRDSSYEQYF
TGTGCCAGCAGTTCCCGGGACAGCTCCTACGAGCAGTACTTC
>TRBD1|TRBV5-5|-|TRBJ2-1
CASSLEGTGYNEQFF
TGTGCCAGCAGCTTGGAGGGGACAGGGTACAATGAGCAGTTCTTC
>TRBD2|TRBV5-6|once|TRBJ2-1
CASSWTSGRIYNEQFF
TGTGCCAGCAGCTGGACTAGCGGGAGGATATACAATGAGCAGTTCTTC
>-|TRBV28|-|TRBJ1-2
CASSLRTGTGYTF
TGTGCCAGCAGTTTACGCACAGGGACCGGCTACACCTTC
>TRBD1|TRBV6-6|-|TRBJ2-7
CASRQTGTGDEQYF
TGTGCCAGCAGACAGACCGGGACAGGGGACGAGCAGTACTTC
>-|TRBV30|once|TRBJ1-3
CAWSVGQGTGNTIYF
TGTGCCTGGAGTGTCGGTCAGGGGACTGGAAACACCATATATTTT
>TRBD2|TRBV20-1|-|TRBJ2-3
CSAPSGTSARF
TGCAGTGCCCCTTCCGGGACTAGCGCCCGGTTT
>-|TRBV6-5|-|TRBJ1-2
CASKGAVSNYGYTF
TGTGCCAGCAAAGGGGCCGTTTCTAACTATGGCTACACCTTC
>-|TRBV10-1|-|TRBJ1-1
CASSESTGHTEAFF
TGCGCCAGCAGTGAGTCGACCGGGCACACTGAAGCTTTCTTT
>-|TRBV28|-|TRBJ2-7
CASRSGGAKREQYF
TGTGCCAGCAGATCCGGCGGGGCGAAGCGCGAGCAGTACTTC
>-|TRBV18|-|TRBJ2-3
CASSPPSGTDTQYF
TGTGCCAGCTCACCCCCTAGTGGCACAGATACGCAGTATTTT
>TRBD2|TRBV4-1|once|TRBJ2-7
CASSQVGGRAYEQYF
TGCGCCAGCAGCCAAGTGGGCGGGAGGGCCTACGAGCAGTACTTC
>TRBD2|TRBV18|-|TRBJ2-7
CASSPGLTSYEQYF
TGTGCCAGCTCACCGGGACTAACGTCCTACGAGCAGTACTTC
>-|TRBV4-1|-|TRBJ2-5
CASSQAETQYF
TGCGCCAGCAGCCAAGCTGAGACCCAGTACTTC
>TRBD2|TRBV19|-|TRBJ2-3
CASSIRLADTQYF
TGTGCCAGTAGTATAAGACTAGCCGATACGCAGTATTTT
>-|TRBV30|-|TRBJ1-6
CAWTPNNSPLHF
TGTGCCTGGACCCCGAATAATTCACCCCTCCACTTT
>TRBD2|TRBV2|-|TRBJ2-3
CASRLRAGGPADTQYF
TGTGCCAGCAGACTGAGAGCGGGAGGGCCCGCAGATACGCAGTATTTT
>TRBD1|TRBV6-5|-|TRBJ2-3
CASRRDRSTDTQYF
TGTGCCAGCAGGAGGGACAGAAGCACAGATACGCAGTATTTT
>-|TRBV10-1|few|TRBJ1-6
CASSTGLNSPLHF
TGCGCCAGCAGTACAGGGTTGAATTCACCCCTCCACTTT